The rows below give T cell receptor beta chains drawn from one sample of a study of blood T cell repertoires in COVID-19. The data were produced by immunoSEQ multiplex PCR, yet TCRdb's version contains in-frame clones alone and is incomplete. The sample consists of some 220,000 clones, 92% of them appearing once. The material sequenced was peripheral blood. These receptors all stem from a man younger than 40 with COVID-19, enrolled during active disease. Both conserved end residues are part of each CDR3. Fields, in order: D gene, V gene, clone size, J gene, CDR3 DNA, CDR3 protein. The D gene is left open where the match is weak. The size field is filled for only some rows; it gives once, few, many or a size class.

NA	TRBV6-6	NA	TRBJ1-1	TGTGCCAGCAGTTACCCAAAGGGGGTTGAAGCTTTCTTT	CASSYPKGVEAFF
NA	TRBV12-3/TRBV12-4	NA	TRBJ2-1	TGTGCCAGCACCTTAGACATTTACAATGAGCAGTTCTTC	CASTLDIYNEQFF
TRBD1	TRBV5-1	NA	TRBJ1-1	TGCGCCAGCAGCCCCTCAGGGGGTTCAGGAGGTGAAGCTTTCTTT	CASSPSGGSGGEAFF
NA	TRBV29-1	NA	TRBJ1-1	TGCAGCGCCAAGAGGGTGAACACTGAAGCTTTCTTT	CSAKRVNTEAFF
NA	TRBV9	NA	TRBJ1-1	TGTGCCAGCAGCGGCGGACAGCACTTGAACACTGAAGCTTTCTTT	CASSGGQHLNTEAFF
NA	TRBV5-1	once	TRBJ1-1	TGCGCCAGCAGCCTCACACCGACAAAGGACACTGAAGCTTTCTTT	CASSLTPTKDTEAFF
NA	TRBV6-5	NA	TRBJ1-2	TGTGCCAGCAGGAGGGGGAATCATGGCTACACCTTC	CASRRGNHGYTF
NA	TRBV28	NA	TRBJ1-5	TGTGCCAGCAGTGTGACAGGCAATCAGCCCCAGCATTTT	CASSVTGNQPQHF
NA	TRBV23-1	NA	TRBJ1-5	TGCGCCAGCAGTCAATGGGTCAGACTTAGCAATCAGCCCCAGCATTTT	CASSQWVRLSNQPQHF
NA	TRBV9	NA	TRBJ1-2	TGTGCCAGCAGCCCCGACCCCCAGGGTGGGTATGGCTACACCTTC	CASSPDPQGGYGYTF
TRBD2	TRBV7-2	NA	TRBJ2-3	TGTGCCAGCAGCTTAGGGGCTAGCGGGGCGGATACGCAGTATTTT	CASSLGASGADTQYF